The 30 T cell receptor beta chains reported below all come from one sample, sequenced in a study of regulatory T cells in long-lasting Graves disease. Sequencing libraries for TCR beta were prepared with iRepertoire HTBI primers and Arm-PCR of CDR3 regions. TCRdb analysed the multiplex PCR reads with MiXCR anew, one entry per CDR3 protein. The data hold 600,000 to 650,000 distinct CDR3 sequences, with roughly 15% observed a single time. The time point was: newly diagnosed GD, antithyroid drugs for less than 3 months. Extracted PBMC RNA gave rise to the TCR library. The same sample was also used in a study of T cells in Graves' hyperthyroidism and ophthalmopathy.

The specimen was peripheral blood mononuclear cells (PBMCs), collected at new diagnosis, from a patient treated with antithyroid drugs. The receptor set was obtained from a woman under 40 with Graves disease.

The chain combines TRBV29-1 with TRBJ2-7, with 9 bases that match TRBD1. Trimming took 5 bases from V and 3 from J; bases not matched to a gene: 11. Germline assignment: CDR1 SQVTM and CDR2 ANQGSEA. There are 15 residues in the CDR3. The CDR3 protein is CSVWNGTGLIYEQYF. The CDR3 DNA follows: TGCAGCGTTTGGAACGGGACAGGGTTAATCTACGAGCAGTACTTC.

This clonotype was seen at least ten times. The chain employs TRBV2 and TRBJ1-2; unclear D gene. The V end was cut by 4 bases, the J end by 7 bases, with 13 bases between. Germline CDR1 is SNHLY and CDR2 is FYNNEI. This CDR3 is 13 amino acids long. CDR3 bases: TGTGCCAGCAGTGTATCGCACCCCGGTGGCTACACCTTC. Translated, it gives CASSVSHPGGYTF.

This clonotype was seen repeatedly, ten times or more. The chain employs TRBV2 and TRBJ2-7; tentative D call: TRBD2 (6 bases). Germline-derived CDR1 and CDR2 are SNHLY and FYNNEI. The CDR3 loop spans 14 amino acids. V gave up 4 bases and J gave up 7 bases, with 17 bases separating them. DNA for the CDR3: TGTGCCAGCAGTGGACGGTACGTCGCGGGGGAGCAGTACTTC. Protein product: CASSGRYVAGEQYF.

This clonotype was seen a handful of times. This sequence joins TRBV20-1 and TRBJ2-1; 10 nucleotides line up with TRBD2. From germline, CDR1 is DFQATT and CDR2 SNEGSKA (reference sequence). The CDR3 loop spans 14 amino acids. The junction had 2 bases not matched to a gene; V was cut back by 4 bases and J by 2 bases. The CDR3 reads CSAKSGRAYNEQFF. Written as DNA, the CDR3 is TGCAGTGCTAAGAGCGGGAGGGCCTACAATGAGCAGTTCTTC.

This clonotype was observed at least ten times. The chain has TRBV28 and TRBJ1-6, with D unclear. V lost 1 base to trimming and J lost 10 bases, with 14 bases between them. CDR1 is MDHEN, CDR2 SYDVKM, per germline. The CDR3 runs to 15 residues. The CDR3 region is CASSLSQRVRSPLHF. Written as DNA, the CDR3 is TGTGCCAGCAGTTTATCACAGAGGGTCCGATCACCCCTCCACTTT.

The table lists this clonotype with many counts. The chain employs TRBV27 and TRBJ2-2; D possibly corresponds to TRBD2 (5 bases). Looked up from germline, CDR1 is MNHEY and CDR2 is SMNVEV (reference sequence). Trimming took 2 bases from V and 1 from J, leaving 8 bases between them. The CDR3 runs to 15 residues. The CDR3 bases are TGTGCCAGCAGTTTAATGAGGGTGAACACCGGGGAGCTGTTTTTT. It encodes CASSLMRVNTGELFF.

This chain links TRBV15 with TRBJ2-1, with TRBD1 identical over 10 bases. There are 17 residues in the CDR3. Germline-derived CDR1 and CDR2 are LNHNV and YYDKDF (reference sequence). V lost 0 bases to trimming and J lost 6 bases; unmatched junction nucleotides: 8. In DNA, the CDR3 is TGTGCCACCAGCAGAGATCGAGGGGACAGGGGAGGCAATGAGCAGTTCTTC. Amino acid sequence: CATSRDRGDRGGNEQFF.

The J gene is TRBJ1-1, the V gene TRBV9; D remains ambiguous. V dropped 0 bases and J dropped 10 bases, with 16 bases sitting between them. The germline V gene has CDR1 SGDLS and CDR2 YYNGEE. The CDR3 consists of 14 residues. This CDR3 is CASSVARYEGPAFF. The CDR3 bases are TGTGCCAGCAGCGTAGCTCGGTATGAGGGTCCAGCTTTCTTT.

This clonotype was seen only a few times. The chain uses TRBV5-1 and TRBJ2-7, with TRBD2 matching over 9 bases. CDR3 length: 16 residues. The ends lost 3 bases at V and 0 bases at J; junction bases unmatched: 7. Germline assignment: CDR1 SGHRS and CDR2 YFSETQ. The CDR3 sequence: CASSYGYSGSSYEQYF. The CDR3 nucleotides are TGCGCCAGCAGCTATGGGTATAGCGGGAGCTCCTACGAGCAGTACTTC.

A note on this clonotype: Since a much larger clone is just one base distant, this may be a read error. Lacking the conserved final phenylalanine or tryptophan, this CDR3 likely reflects a read error. V is TRBV6-1 and J is TRBJ2-5, with 9 bases that match TRBD1. CDR1 is MNHNS, CDR2 SASEGT, per germline. Trimming removed 7 bases from V and 4 bases from J; junction bases left unmatched: 10. The CDR3 has 15 amino acids. Here the CDR3 DNA reads TGTGCCAGCAACGAACAGGGGGCGCGGGGAGAGACCCAGTACTCC. This gives the protein CASNEQGARGETQYS.

This clonotype was seen at least ten times. The chain is built from TRBV30 and TRBJ2-1; D is uncertain. This CDR3 is 13 amino acids long. The germline gives CDR1 GTSNPN, CDR2 SVGIG (reference sequence). V was shortened by 0 bases and J by 4 bases, with 7 bases between the two germline ends. CDR3 coding DNA: TGTGCCTGGAGTGTACGAGCTTACAATGAGCAGTTCTTC. Its translation: CAWSVRAYNEQFF.

Ten or more counts support this clonotype. The V gene is TRBV27, the J gene TRBJ1-1, with D possibly being TRBD1 (6 bases). Trimming cost V 5 bases and J 6 bases, with 19 bases left between them. Germline lookup yields CDR1 MNHEY and CDR2 SMNVEV (reference sequence). The CDR3 sequence is 15 residues long. In DNA, the CDR3 is TGTGCCAGCAGTGAACCCGGGAGGGGGAGGTCTGAAGCTTTCTTT. Translation: CASSEPGRGRSEAFF.

This chain joins TRBV6-5 and TRBJ2-2, with 9 bases that match TRBD1. Per the germline V gene, CDR1 is MNHEY and CDR2 is SVGAGI. Losses at the gene ends were 4 bases for V and 5 bases for J; bases not matched to a gene: 5. There are 15 residues in the CDR3. The chain's CDR3 is CASSLNRGRTGELFF. The CDR3 DNA reads TGTGCCAGCAGTTTAAACAGGGGGCGAACCGGGGAGCTGTTTTTT.

The rearrangement uses TRBV7-6 and TRBJ1-2, with D possibly matching TRBD1 (5 bases). The germline V and J ends were trimmed by 2 bases and 6 bases, with 10 bases remaining between them. Germline V gene lookup returns CDR1 SGHVS and CDR2 FNYEAQ. CDR3 length: 13 residues. CDR3 loop: CASSLRGTDGYTF. CDR3 nucleotides: TGTGCCAGCAGCTTAAGGGGAACAGATGGCTACACCTTC. The full variable domain, with the rest looked up from reference TRBV7-6 and TRBJ1-2, is GAGVSQSPRYKVTKRGQDVALRCDPISGHVSLYWYRQALGQGPEFLTYFNYEAQQDKSGLPNDRFSAERPEGSISTLTIQRTEQRDSAMYRCASSLRGTDGYTFGSGTRLTVV.

This clonotype has ten or more counts. The J gene is TRBJ2-4, the V gene TRBV12-3 or TRBV12-4; D gene unclear. Trimming stripped 6 bases from V and 0 bases from J, with 9 bases between. The CDR3 runs to 14 residues. The CDR3 DNA reads as TGTGCCAGCAGCGATTCCTTAGCCAAAAACATTCAGTACTTC. Amino acids: CASSDSLAKNIQYF.

In its sample, this clonotype was seen many times. This chain connects TRBV6-1 to TRBJ2-3; 9 bases match TRBD1. This CDR3 spans 14 amino acids. From germline, CDR1 is MNHNS and CDR2 SASEGT. J was trimmed by 5 bases and V by 6 bases; bases with no gene match: 6. CDR3: CASRGQGFRDTQYF. CDR3 bases: TGTGCCAGCAGGGGACAGGGATTCCGAGATACGCAGTATTTT.

V usage is TRBV5-8 and J usage is TRBJ2-1; 7 bases fit TRBD1. The V and J ends lost 0 bases and 1 base, in that order; junction bases with no gene match: 1. CDR3 size: 15 residues. Germline CDR1 SGHTS, CDR2 YDEGEE. The CDR3 reads CASSLGDRSYNEQFF. Here the CDR3 DNA reads TGTGCCAGCAGCTTGGGGGACAGATCCTACAATGAGCAGTTCTTC.

The sample holds a few counts of this clonotype. The gene calls are TRBV12-3 or TRBV12-4 and TRBJ2-1, with 8 positions matching TRBD2. The DNA matches TRBJ2-5 better at its end, which makes the J call doubtful. This CDR3 comprises 14 residues. The DNA of the CDR3 is TGTGCCAGCAGTTTGACTAGCGAAGAAGAGACCCAGTACTTC. This translates into CASSLTSEEETQYF.

The chain uses TRBV12-5 and TRBJ2-4; TRBD1 matches at 7 bases. The V and J ends lost 11 bases and 3 bases, in that order; junction bases with no gene match: 19. The length of the CDR3 is 17 residues. Germline V gene lookup returns CDR1 LGHNT and CDR2 FRNRAP. The DNA of the CDR3 is TGTGCTTCCGGACAGGTAGGAGAGGAGTCGAGCAAAAACATTCAGTACTTC. It yields the protein CASGQVGEESSKNIQYF.

This clonotype was counted many times. The gene calls are TRBV27 and TRBJ1-1; TRBD1 matches at 10 bases. J was trimmed by 1 base and V by 5 bases; bases with no gene match: 4. The CDR3 is made up of 15 amino acids. Germline assignment: CDR1 MNHEY and CDR2 SMNVEV (reference sequence). The CDR3 here is CASSGQGVANTEAFF. The CDR3, as DNA: TGTGCCAGCAGTGGACAGGGGGTAGCGAACACTGAAGCTTTCTTT.

To note about this clonotype: Only one base separates this from a far larger clonotype, so it likely reflects a read error. This sequence joins TRBV2 and TRBJ1-1, with no clear D. CDR3 length equals 13 residues. Trimming cost V 6 bases and J 3 bases, with 11 bases left between them. CDR1 and CDR2 (germline): SNHLY, FYNNEI. Here the CDR3 reads CASSLVGYTEAFF. CDR3 nucleotides: TGTGCCAGCAGCTTAGTGGGATACACTGAAGCTTTCTTT.

This clonotype was observed a few times. A single base separates this from a much larger clone, so it may be a read error. The V and J genes are TRBV28 and TRBJ2-2, with 7 bases lining up with TRBD2. Trimming cost V 5 bases and J 7 bases; bases outside gene matches: 10. Germline V gives CDR1 MDHEN, CDR2 SYDVKM. The CDR3 extends over 15 amino acids. The CDR3 loop is CASSPSGNSYGELFF. In DNA, the CDR3 is TGTGCCAGCAGTCCGAGCGGGAATTCATACGGGGAGCTGTTTTTT.

This chain uses TRBV25-1 with TRBJ1-1; maybe TRBD1 (5 bases). Germline loops: CDR1 MGHDK, CDR2 SYGVNS. Trimming stripped 6 bases from V and 7 bases from J, with 21 bases between. The CDR3 totals 15 residues. The CDR3 here is CASRGQGALSGEAFF. In DNA form, the CDR3 reads TGTGCCAGCAGAGGGCAGGGAGCGTTATCGGGTGAAGCTTTCTTT.

This clonotype was picked up a small number of times. CDR3 loop: CASSRSSGNNEQFF. The CDR3 coding sequence is TGTGCCAGCAGCCGATCTAGCGGGAACAATGAGCAGTTCTTC. V gene TRBV16 combines with J gene TRBJ2-1; 9 bases align to TRBD2. The CDR3 covers 14 residues. Per germline, CDR1 KGHSY and CDR2 FQNENV. Unmatched junction bases numbered 3, after V lost 4 bases and J lost 5 bases.

This clonotype has at least ten counts. This chain links TRBV28 with TRBJ1-3; D ambiguous. The germline V gene encodes CDR1 MDHEN and CDR2 SYDVKM. V was shortened by 3 bases and J by 0 bases, with 15 bases between the two germline ends. This CDR3 has 17 residues. The CDR3 is CASSFSLGQTSGNTIYF. As DNA, the CDR3 is TGTGCCAGCAGTTTTTCCCTTGGGCAGACCTCTGGAAACACCATATATTTT.

The J gene is TRBJ1-1, the V gene TRBV5-1; possible D gene TRBD1, 6 bases. Germline V gives CDR1 SGHRS, CDR2 YFSETQ. This CDR3 is 14 amino acids long. Deletions cut 6 bases from V and 4 bases from J, with 16 bases between. The CDR3, as DNA: TGCGCCAGCACCCGACAGGATTCTCGCACTGAAGCTTTCTTT. Protein: CASTRQDSRTEAFF.

This clonotype has more than one count but fewer than ten. The gene calls are TRBV28 and TRBJ2-2, with TRBD1 identical over 9 bases. Germline V lookup: CDR1 MDHEN, CDR2 SYDVKM. V dropped 2 bases and J dropped 4; count of bases not matched to a gene: 8. The CDR3 covers 17 residues. DNA for the CDR3: TGTGCCAGCAGTTTACCTAGGAGGACAGGGGCCACCGGGGAGCTGTTTTTT. Its translation: CASSLPRRTGATGELFF.

Many counts were recorded for this clonotype. The rearrangement links TRBV3-1 to TRBJ2-3, with D hard to call. The V and J ends lost 6 bases and 1 base respectively, with 8 bases between them. Germline-derived CDR1 and CDR2 are LGHDT and YNNKEL (reference sequence). This CDR3 has 13 amino acids. DNA of the CDR3: TGTGCCAGCAGGGCTAGTGGCACAGATACGCAGTATTTT. Its protein product is CASRASGTDTQYF.

This chain connects TRBV30 to TRBJ1-2; D not certain. CDR3 length equals 13 residues. Germline CDR1 reads GTSNPN; CDR2 reads SVGIG (reference sequence). V lost 2 bases to trimming and J lost 5 bases, with 12 bases between them. Here the CDR3 reads CAWSLGHLYGYTF. The CDR3 nucleotides read TGTGCCTGGAGTCTGGGTCACCTTTATGGCTACACCTTC.

This clonotype was seen repeatedly, ten times or more. The J gene is TRBJ2-2, the V gene TRBV7-9; TRBD2 matches at 9 bases. Trimming at V came to 6 bases and at J to 6 bases, leaving 14 bases not matched to a gene. The CDR3 is made up of 17 amino acids. In germline, CDR1 is SEHNR, CDR2 FQNEAQ (reference sequence). The CDR3 DNA is TGTGCCAGCAGTCGTAATAGCGGGAGCCTGGGCGCCGGGGAGCTGTTTTTT. As protein: CASSRNSGSLGAGELFF. Looking up the rest from reference TRBV7-9 and TRBJ2-2 gives the full variable domain: DTGVSQNPRHKITKRGQNVTFRCDPISEHNRLYWYRQTLGQGPEFLTYFQNEAQLEKSRLLSDRFSAERPKGSFSTLEIQRTEQGDSAMYLCASSRNSGSLGAGELFFGEGSRLTVL.